This T cell receptor beta chain was recorded in a study of cytomegalovirus exposure and HLA in healthy donors. Germline V lookup: CDR1 GTSNPN, CDR2 SVGIG (reference sequence). Trimming pared 2 bases from V and 0 bases from J, leaving 13 bases between. The length of the CDR3 is 16 residues. 60 Vbeta and 13 Jbeta primers were used in PCR. Profiling relied on immunoSEQ multiplex PCR, and the TCRdb table lists in-frame clones only, not all of them. The table has 110,000 to 150,000 clones, 70% to 80% seen once; the top ten hold about 1.7%. The TCR originated in a female donor in good health and CMV-seronegative. Sequenced input: PBMCs. This chain uses TRBV30 with TRBJ2-2; a weak D match, TRBD2 (7 bases). Here the CDR3 DNA reads TGTGCCTGGAGTTCAGAGGGGGGGTCGAACACCGGGGAGCTGTTTTTT. The encoded protein is CAWSSEGGSNTGELFF.